This TCR beta chain was retrieved from a study of monozygotic twins with inflammatory bowel disease. Template switching introduced UMIs that contain a 6-nucleotide sample barcode. From its re-call of the 5' RACE reads, TCRdb lists each CDR3 protein once, without DNA. The sample spans some 440,000 distinct CDR3 sequences; the ten largest clones claim 2.4%. The CDR3 spans 15 residues. The germline gives CDR1 MGHRA, CDR2 YSYEKL. The genes are TRBV4-1 and TRBJ2-2; TCRdb proposes TRBD1, but this gene call is untestable without DNA. Sequenced material: blood. The TCR comes from a human donor with ulcerative colitis or Crohn's disease, or a healthy co-twin of an affected twin (not recorded which). CDR3 amino acids: CASSQLQGDPGELFF.